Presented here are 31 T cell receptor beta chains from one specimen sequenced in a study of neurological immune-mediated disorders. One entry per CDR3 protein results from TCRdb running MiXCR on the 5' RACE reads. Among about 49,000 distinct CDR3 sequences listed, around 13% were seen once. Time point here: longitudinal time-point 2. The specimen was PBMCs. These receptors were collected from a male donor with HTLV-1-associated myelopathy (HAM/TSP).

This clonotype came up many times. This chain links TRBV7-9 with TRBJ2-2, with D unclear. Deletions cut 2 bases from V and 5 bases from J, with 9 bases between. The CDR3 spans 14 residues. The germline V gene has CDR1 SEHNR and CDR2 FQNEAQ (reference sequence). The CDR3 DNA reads TGTGCCAGCAGCTTAATTATGGCAACCGGGGAGCTGTTTTTT. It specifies CASSLIMATGELFF.

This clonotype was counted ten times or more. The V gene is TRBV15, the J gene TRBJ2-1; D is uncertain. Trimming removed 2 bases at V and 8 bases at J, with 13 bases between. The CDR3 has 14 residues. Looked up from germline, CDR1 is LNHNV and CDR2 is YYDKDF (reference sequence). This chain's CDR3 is CATSRLQLGYEQFF. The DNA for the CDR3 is TGTGCCACCAGCAGACTCCAGTTAGGGTATGAGCAGTTCTTC.

CDR3 bases: TGTGCCATCAGCGGGTCGGAGGAGACTGAAGCTTTCTTT. As protein: CAISGSEETEAFF. The chain links TRBV10-3 to TRBJ1-1; D not certain. Germline CDR1 ENHRY, CDR2 SYGVKD. The germline V and J ends were trimmed by 6 bases and 5 bases, with 13 bases remaining between them. The CDR3 consists of 13 residues.

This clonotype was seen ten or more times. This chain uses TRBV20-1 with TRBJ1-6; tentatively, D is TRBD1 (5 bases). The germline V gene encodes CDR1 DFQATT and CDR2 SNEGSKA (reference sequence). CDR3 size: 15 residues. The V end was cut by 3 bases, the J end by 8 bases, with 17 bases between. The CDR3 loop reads CSASYRGSFYSPLHF. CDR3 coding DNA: TGCAGTGCTAGCTACCGGGGCAGCTTCTATTCACCCCTCCACTTT.

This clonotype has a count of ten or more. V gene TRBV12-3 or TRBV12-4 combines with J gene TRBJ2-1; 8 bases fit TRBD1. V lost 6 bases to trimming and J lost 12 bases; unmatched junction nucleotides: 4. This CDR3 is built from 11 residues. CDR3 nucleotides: TGTGCCAGCAGATACGACAGGGGGCAGTTCTTC. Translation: CASRYDRGQFF.

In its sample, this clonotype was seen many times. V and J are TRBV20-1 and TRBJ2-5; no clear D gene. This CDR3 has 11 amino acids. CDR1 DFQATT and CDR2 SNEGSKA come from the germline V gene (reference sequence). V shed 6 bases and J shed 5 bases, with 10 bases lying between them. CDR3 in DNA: TGCAGTGCGGTATCTATGGAGACCCAGTACTTC. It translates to CSAVSMETQYF.

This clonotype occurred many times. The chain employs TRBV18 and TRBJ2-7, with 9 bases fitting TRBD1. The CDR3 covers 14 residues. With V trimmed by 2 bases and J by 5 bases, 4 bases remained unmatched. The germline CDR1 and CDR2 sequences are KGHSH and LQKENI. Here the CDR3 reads CASSPGTGGDEQYF. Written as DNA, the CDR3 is TGTGCCAGCTCACCAGGCACAGGGGGCGACGAGCAGTACTTC.

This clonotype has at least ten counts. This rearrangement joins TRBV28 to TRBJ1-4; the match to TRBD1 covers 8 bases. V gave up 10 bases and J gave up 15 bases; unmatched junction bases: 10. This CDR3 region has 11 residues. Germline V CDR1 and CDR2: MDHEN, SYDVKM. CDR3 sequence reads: CATISRTGLFF. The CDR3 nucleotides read TGTGCCACCATATCACGGACAGGGTTGTTTTTT.

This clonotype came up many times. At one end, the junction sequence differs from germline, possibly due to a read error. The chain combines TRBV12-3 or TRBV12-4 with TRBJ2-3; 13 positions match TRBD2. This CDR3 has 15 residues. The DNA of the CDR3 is TGTGCCAGCAATTTACTAGCGGGGGGGCTAGATACGCAGTATTTT. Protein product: CASNLLAGGLDTQYF.

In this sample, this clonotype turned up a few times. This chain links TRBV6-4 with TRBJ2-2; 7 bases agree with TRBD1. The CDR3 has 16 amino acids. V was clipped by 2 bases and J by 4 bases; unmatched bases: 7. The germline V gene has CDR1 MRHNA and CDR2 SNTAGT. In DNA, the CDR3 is TGTGCCAGCAGTGACGGGCACAGGGGCAGCACCGGGGAGCTGTTTTTT. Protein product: CASSDGHRGSTGELFF.

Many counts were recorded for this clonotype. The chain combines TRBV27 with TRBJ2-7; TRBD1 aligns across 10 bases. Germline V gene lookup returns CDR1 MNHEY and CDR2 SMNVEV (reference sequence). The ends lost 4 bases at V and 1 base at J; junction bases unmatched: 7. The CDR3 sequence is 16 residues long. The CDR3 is CASSSLRDRGSYEQYF. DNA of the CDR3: TGTGCCAGCAGTTCCCTTCGGGACAGGGGATCCTACGAGCAGTACTTC.

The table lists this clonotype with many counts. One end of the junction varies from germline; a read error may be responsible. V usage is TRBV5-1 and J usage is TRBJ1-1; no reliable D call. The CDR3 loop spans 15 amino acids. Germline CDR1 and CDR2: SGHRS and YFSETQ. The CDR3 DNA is TGCGCCAGCAGCTTGGCGAGGGCAATGAAAACTGAAGCTTTCTTT. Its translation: CASSLARAMKTEAFF.

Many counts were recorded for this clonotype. In nucleotides, the CDR3 is TGTGCCAGCAGCTTAGGTCCGGGCTCGGAAGATACGCAGTATTTT. Amino acid sequence: CASSLGPGSEDTQYF. The chain links TRBV7-2 to TRBJ2-3; D is unclear. The ends were cut back, 1 base at V and 5 bases at J, with 13 bases in the middle. The germline V gene has CDR1 SGHTA and CDR2 FQGNSA. The CDR3 consists of 15 residues.

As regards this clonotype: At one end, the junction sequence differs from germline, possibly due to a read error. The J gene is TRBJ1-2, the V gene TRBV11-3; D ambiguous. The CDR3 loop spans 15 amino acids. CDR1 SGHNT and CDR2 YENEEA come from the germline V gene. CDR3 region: CASSLNGQRSTGYIF. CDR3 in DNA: TGTGCCAGCAGCTTGAACGGGCAGCGAAGCACTGGCTACATCTTC.

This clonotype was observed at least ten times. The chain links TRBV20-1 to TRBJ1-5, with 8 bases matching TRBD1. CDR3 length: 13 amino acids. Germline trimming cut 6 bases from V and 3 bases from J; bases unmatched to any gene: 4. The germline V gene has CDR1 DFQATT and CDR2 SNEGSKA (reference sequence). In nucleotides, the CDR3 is TGCAGTGCCGCCCAGGGGGCCAATCAGCCCCAGCATTTT. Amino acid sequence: CSAAQGANQPQHF.

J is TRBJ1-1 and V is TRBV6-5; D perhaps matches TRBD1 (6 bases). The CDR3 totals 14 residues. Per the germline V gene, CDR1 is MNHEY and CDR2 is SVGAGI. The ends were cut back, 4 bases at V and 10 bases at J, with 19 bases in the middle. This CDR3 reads CASSFPGQARAAFF. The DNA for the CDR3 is TGTGCCAGCAGTTTTCCGGGACAAGCCCGAGCAGCTTTCTTT.

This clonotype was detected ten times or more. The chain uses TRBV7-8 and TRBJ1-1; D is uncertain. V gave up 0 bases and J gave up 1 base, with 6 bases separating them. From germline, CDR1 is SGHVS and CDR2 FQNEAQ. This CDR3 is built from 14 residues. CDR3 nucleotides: TGTGCCAGCAGCTTAGCGCTCGGGAACACTGAAGCTTTCTTT. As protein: CASSLALGNTEAFF.

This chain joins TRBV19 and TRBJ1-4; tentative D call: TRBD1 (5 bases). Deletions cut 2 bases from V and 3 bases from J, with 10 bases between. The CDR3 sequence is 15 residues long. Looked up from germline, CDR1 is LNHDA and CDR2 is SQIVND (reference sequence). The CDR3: CASSIRTTANEKLFF. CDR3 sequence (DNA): TGTGCCAGTAGTATACGGACAACAGCTAATGAAAAACTGTTTTTT.

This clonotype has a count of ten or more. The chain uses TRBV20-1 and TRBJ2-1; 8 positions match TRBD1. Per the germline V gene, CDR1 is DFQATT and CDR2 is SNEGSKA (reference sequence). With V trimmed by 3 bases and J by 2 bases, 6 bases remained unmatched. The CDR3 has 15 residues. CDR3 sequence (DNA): TGCAGTGCTAGTTTCCCGGACAGGGCCTACAATGAGCAGTTCTTC. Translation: CSASFPDRAYNEQFF.

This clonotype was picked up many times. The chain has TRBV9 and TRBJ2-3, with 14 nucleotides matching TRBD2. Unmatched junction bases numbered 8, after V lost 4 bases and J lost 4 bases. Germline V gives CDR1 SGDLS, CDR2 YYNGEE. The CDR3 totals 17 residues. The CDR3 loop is CASSPRLAGGGADTQYF. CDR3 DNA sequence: TGTGCCAGCAGCCCTCGACTAGCGGGGGGGGGAGCAGATACGCAGTATTTT.

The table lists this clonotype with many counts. CDR3 residues: CASSPVGTEAFF. For the CDR3, the DNA is TGTGCCAGCAGTCCAGTGGGCACTGAAGCTTTCTTT. The chain carries TRBV7-9 and TRBJ1-1, with D uncertain. The CDR3 has 12 residues. Trimming shortened V by 6 bases and J by 4 bases, and 9 bases separated the two germline ends. The germline gives CDR1 SEHNR, CDR2 FQNEAQ (reference sequence).

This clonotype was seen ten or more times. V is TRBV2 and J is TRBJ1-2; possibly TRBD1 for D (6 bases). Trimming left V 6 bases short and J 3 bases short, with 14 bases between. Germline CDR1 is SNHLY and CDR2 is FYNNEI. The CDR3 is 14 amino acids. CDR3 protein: CASSQWTDYYGYTF. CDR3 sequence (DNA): TGTGCCAGCAGCCAGTGGACAGATTACTATGGCTACACCTTC.

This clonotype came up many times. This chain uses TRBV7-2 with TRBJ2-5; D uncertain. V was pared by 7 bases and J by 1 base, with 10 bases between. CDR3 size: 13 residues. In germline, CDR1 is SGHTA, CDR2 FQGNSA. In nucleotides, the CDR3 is TGTGCCAGCAATCGGGCCTCCCAAGAGACCCAGTACTTC. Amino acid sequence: CASNRASQETQYF.

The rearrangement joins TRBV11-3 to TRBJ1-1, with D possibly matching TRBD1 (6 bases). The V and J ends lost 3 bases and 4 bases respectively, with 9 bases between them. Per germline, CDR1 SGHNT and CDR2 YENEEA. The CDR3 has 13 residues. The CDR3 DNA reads TGTGCCAGCAGCTTTACAGGGACCACTGAAGCTTTCTTT. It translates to CASSFTGTTEAFF. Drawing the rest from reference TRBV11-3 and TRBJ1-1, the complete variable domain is EAGVVQSPRYKIIEKKQPVAFWCNPISGHNTLYWYLQNLGQGPELLIRYENEEAVDDSQLPKDRFSAERLKGVDSTLKIQPAELGDSAVYLCASSFTGTTEAFFGQGTRLTVV.

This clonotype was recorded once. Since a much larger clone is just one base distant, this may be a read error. The CDR3 coding sequence is TGTGCCAGAAGTGACGGGGGTAGCGACCACGAGCAGTACTTC. It is translated as CARSDGGSDHEQYF. This sequence joins TRBV6-6 and TRBJ2-7; tentatively, D is TRBD2 (6 bases). Germline V gene lookup returns CDR1 MNHNY and CDR2 SVGAGI (reference sequence). Trimming removed 9 bases from V and 5 bases from J, with 20 bases in between. The CDR3 consists of 14 residues.

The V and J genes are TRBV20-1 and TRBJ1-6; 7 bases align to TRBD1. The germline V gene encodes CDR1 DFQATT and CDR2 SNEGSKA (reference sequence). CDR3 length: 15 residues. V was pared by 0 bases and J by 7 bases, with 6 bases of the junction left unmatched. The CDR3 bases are TGCAGTGCTAGAGACGCCGGGACAGCGAATTCACCCCTCCACTTT. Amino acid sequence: CSARDAGTANSPLHF.

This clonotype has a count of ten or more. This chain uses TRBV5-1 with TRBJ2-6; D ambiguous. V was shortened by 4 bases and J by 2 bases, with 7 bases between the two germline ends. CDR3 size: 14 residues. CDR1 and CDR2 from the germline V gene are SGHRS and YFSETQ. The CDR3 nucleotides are TGCGCCAGCAGCCTGGAACCTGGGGCCAACGTCCTGACTTTC. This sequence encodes CASSLEPGANVLTF.

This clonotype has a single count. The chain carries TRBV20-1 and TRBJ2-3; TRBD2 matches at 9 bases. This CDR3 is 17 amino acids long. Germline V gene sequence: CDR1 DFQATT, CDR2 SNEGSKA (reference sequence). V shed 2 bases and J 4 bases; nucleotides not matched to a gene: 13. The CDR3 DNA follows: TGCAGTGCTAGAATGCCGGGTAGGCGGGGGGGATCAGATACGCAGTATTTT. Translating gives CSARMPGRRGGSDTQYF.

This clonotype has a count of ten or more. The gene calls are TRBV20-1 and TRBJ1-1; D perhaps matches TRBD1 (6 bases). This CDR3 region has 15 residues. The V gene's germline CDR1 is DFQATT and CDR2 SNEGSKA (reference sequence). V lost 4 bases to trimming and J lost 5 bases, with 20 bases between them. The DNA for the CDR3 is TGCAGTGCTACTGGATCAGCAGGGGAAGAAACTGAAGCTTTCTTT. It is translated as CSATGSAGEETEAFF.

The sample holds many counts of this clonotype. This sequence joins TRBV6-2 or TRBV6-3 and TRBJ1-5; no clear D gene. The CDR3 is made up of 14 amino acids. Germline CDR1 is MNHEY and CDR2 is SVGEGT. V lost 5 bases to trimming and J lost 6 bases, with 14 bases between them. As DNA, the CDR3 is TGTGCCAGCAGTCCTAACCCTCTCGGTCAGCCCCAGCATTTT. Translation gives CASSPNPLGQPQHF.

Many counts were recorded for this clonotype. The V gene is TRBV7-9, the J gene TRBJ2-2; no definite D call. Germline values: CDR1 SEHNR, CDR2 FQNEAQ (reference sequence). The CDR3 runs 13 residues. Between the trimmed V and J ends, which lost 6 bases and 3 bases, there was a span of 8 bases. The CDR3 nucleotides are TGTGCCAGCAGAACAGCATACACCGGGGAGCTGTTTTTT. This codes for CASRTAYTGELFF.